This entry lists 8 T cell receptor beta chains sequenced from one sample in a study of shared clonotypes between healthy human individuals. Here immunoSEQ multiplex PCR was the method, and the copy in TCRdb shows in-frame clones only, minus some. Counted here are approximately 100,000 clones, about 71% occurring once; the ten biggest clones make up 24%. The sample was memory CD8+ T cells sorted from blood. Documented subset: CD45RO+ cells pooled with CCR7-negative TemRA cells. These TCRs come from a woman in her twenties or thirties in good health.

This sequence joins TRBV6-1 and TRBJ2-7; D is undetermined. Germline values: CDR1 MNHNS, CDR2 SASEGT. This CDR3 is 15 amino acids long. The ends were cut back, 1 base at V and 1 base at J, with 11 bases in the middle. The CDR3 bases are TGTGCCAGCAGTGAAGAGGTGACTGGGTCCTACGAGCAGTACTTC. Amino acid sequence: CASSEEVTGSYEQYF.

The chain joins TRBV2 to TRBJ1-5; 7 bases fit TRBD1. This CDR3 spans 14 amino acids. From germline, CDR1 is SNHLY and CDR2 FYNNEI. V gave up 4 bases and J gave up 7 bases; unmatched junction bases: 7. CDR3 loop: CASSARQGRQPQHF. The CDR3 DNA reads TGTGCCAGCAGTGCCCGACAGGGACGACAGCCCCAGCATTTT.

This clone appeared once. This chain uses TRBV11-2 with TRBJ2-5, with 10 bases aligning to TRBD2. Germline CDR1 SGHAT, CDR2 FQNNGV. This CDR3 spans 17 amino acids. Trimming cost V 1 base and J 5 bases; bases outside gene matches: 10. This chain's CDR3 is CASSLVSSGRAKETQYF. CDR3 in DNA: TGTGCCAGCAGCTTAGTTTCCAGCGGGAGGGCCAAGGAGACCCAGTACTTC. Complete variable domain (other parts from reference TRBV11-2 and TRBJ2-5): EAGVAQSPRYKIIEKRQSVAFWCNPISGHATLYWYQQILGQGPKLLIQFQNNGVVDDSQLPKDRFSAERLKGVDSTLKIQPAKLEDSAVYLCASSLVSSGRAKETQYFGPGTRLLVL.

V gene TRBV4-2 combines with J gene TRBJ1-1; D is perhaps TRBD1 (5 bases). The CDR3 loop spans 13 amino acids. Trimming pared 1 base from V and 8 bases from J, leaving 11 bases between. Per germline, CDR1 LGHNA and CDR2 YNFKEQ. The DNA for the CDR3 is TGTGCCAGCAGCCAAGGCCGTGGGGGGGAAGCTTTCTTT. Protein product: CASSQGRGGEAFF.

J is TRBJ2-1 and V is TRBV28; D gene uncertain. Germline-derived CDR1 and CDR2 are MDHEN and SYDVKM. This CDR3 has 11 residues. The germline V and J ends were trimmed by 4 bases and 5 bases, with 3 bases remaining between them. The CDR3 protein is CASSWDNEQFF. The CDR3 DNA reads as TGTGCCAGCAGTTGGGACAATGAGCAGTTCTTC.

In this sample, this clone turned up once. The sample contains more than one DNA sequence encoding this CDR3. The rearrangement joins TRBV28 to TRBJ1-1, with D possibly matching TRBD1 (6 bases). The V end was cut by 4 bases, the J end by 2 bases, with 11 bases between. The CDR3 length is 14 residues. The germline V gene has CDR1 MDHEN and CDR2 SYDVKM. CDR3 sequence: CASSSSQGNTEAFF. CDR3 sequence (DNA): TGTGCCAGCAGTTCTTCACAGGGTAACACTGAAGCTTTCTTT.

The chain has TRBV1 and TRBJ1-2. TRBV1 is a recognized pseudogene. CDR3 length: 15 amino acids. The CDR3 region is CTSRDQMRKTYGYTF. The DNA of the CDR3 is TGCACCAGCAGAGATCAAATGCGAAAGACCTATGGCTACACCTTC.

The J gene is TRBJ2-1, the V gene TRBV5-1; unclear D gene. The CDR3 loop spans 11 amino acids. Looked up from germline, CDR1 is SGHRS and CDR2 is YFSETQ. Trimming took off 7 bases at V and 8 bases at J, with 10 bases between the two ends. CDR3 sequence (DNA): TGCGCCAGCGCCCTCATGGATGAGCAGTTCTTC. This encodes CASALMDEQFF.